Shown below are 7 T cell receptor beta chains from a single sample sequenced in a study of human T cells and chemical hapten exposure. TCRdb reprocessed the RACE reads via MiXCR and lists one record per CDR3 protein. The sample shows 360,000 or so distinct CDR3 sequences, about 6% of them seen only once. The time point is: patch test 2, 6 weeks after DPC sensitization. Described treatment: therapeutic diphenylcyclopropenone sensitization with weekly scalp DPC. The sequencing used whole blood, collected in connection with sensitization to the hapten diphenylcyclopropenone (DPC). The receptors were sampled from a woman aged 18 to 35 with alopecia areata. Some clones in this sample may be carry-over from other donors' samples.

This clonotype turned up a few times. The chain has TRBV6-1 and TRBJ1-5, with a weak D call TRBD1 (6 bases). CDR1 is MNHNS and CDR2 is SASEGT in the germline V gene. Trimming pared 8 bases from V and 1 base from J, leaving 12 bases between. This CDR3 spans 14 amino acids. DNA for the CDR3: TGTGCCAGCTTCACGGGGGCGAGCAATCAGCCCCAGCATTTT. Its protein product is CASFTGASNQPQHF.

This clonotype was detected only a few times. This rearrangement joins TRBV18 to TRBJ1-6, with a possible D match to TRBD1 (5 bases). The CDR3 spans 15 residues. Per germline, CDR1 KGHSH and CDR2 LQKENI. V lost 4 bases to trimming and J lost 5 bases, with 12 bases between them. The CDR3 DNA is TGTGCCAGCTCACGTGGGGGGACCGATAATTCACCCCTCCACTTT. This codes for CASSRGGTDNSPLHF.

The V call is TRBV6-5, the J call TRBJ2-7; D is possibly TRBD1 or TRBD2 (6 bases each). Germline CDR1 and CDR2: MNHEY and SVGAGI. V was cut by 4 bases and J by 2 bases, with 15 bases left in between. The length of the CDR3 is 15 residues. CDR3 bases: TGTGCCAGCAGTTTGGGGGGCTTAAGGACCTACGAGCAGTACTTC. It specifies CASSLGGLRTYEQYF.

This clonotype was observed many times. V gene TRBV7-8 combines with J gene TRBJ1-1; TRBD1 matches at 8 bases. This CDR3 is 13 amino acids long. V lost 5 bases, J lost 8 bases, and 7 bases stayed unmatched. Germline V gene data show CDR1 as SGHVS and CDR2 as FQNEAQ. This CDR3 is CASSLGQGREAFF. The CDR3, as DNA: TGTGCCAGCAGCCTCGGACAGGGTAGGGAAGCTTTCTTT. Full variable domain (missing parts from reference TRBV7-8 and TRBJ1-1): GAGVSQSPRYKVAKRGQDVALRCDPISGHVSLFWYQQALGQGPEFLTYFQNEAQLDKSGLPSDRFFAERPEGSVSTLKIQRTQQEDSAVYLCASSLGQGREAFFGQGTRLTVV.

This clonotype has more than one count but fewer than ten. The chain recombines TRBV2 with TRBJ1-6; unclear D gene. V was shortened by 4 bases and J by 5 bases, with 9 bases between the two germline ends. Germline V CDR1 and CDR2: SNHLY, FYNNEI. This CDR3 contains 14 residues. The CDR3 loop reads CASSGLNNNSPLHF. The CDR3 DNA reads TGTGCCAGCAGTGGGCTAAACAATAATTCACCCCTCCACTTT. The full variable domain, with the rest looked up from reference TRBV2 and TRBJ1-6, is EPEVTQTPSHQVTQMGQEVILRCVPISNHLYFYWYRQILGQKVEFLVSFYNNEISEKSEIFDDQFSVERPDGSNFTLKIRSTKLEDSAMYFCASSGLNNNSPLHFGNGTRLTVT.

The table lists this clonotype with many counts. This chain links TRBV29-1 with TRBJ2-1; D remains ambiguous. V was clipped by 6 bases and J by 5 bases, with 5 bases between them. The CDR3 totals 10 residues. Germline V CDR1 and CDR2: SQVTM, ANQGSEA. CDR3 in amino acids: CSVIHNEQFF. In DNA form, the CDR3 reads TGCAGCGTCATACACAATGAGCAGTTCTTC.

This clonotype was counted ten times or more. V and J are TRBV7-2 and TRBJ1-5; TRBD1 might be the D (5 bases). Germline V gene lookup returns CDR1 SGHTA and CDR2 FQGNSA. The CDR3 length is 15 residues. The V end was cut by 3 bases, the J end by 5 bases, with 14 bases between. CDR3 in amino acids: CASSFSGTADQPQHF. CDR3 nucleotide sequence: TGTGCCAGCAGCTTTTCAGGGACGGCGGATCAGCCCCAGCATTTT. Full variable domain (outside the CDR3, taken from reference TRBV7-2 and TRBJ1-5): GAGVSQSPSNKVTEKGKDVELRCDPISGHTALYWYRQSLGQGLEFLIYFQGNSAPDKSGLPSDRFSAERTGGSVSTLTIQRTQQEDSAVYLCASSFSGTADQPQHFGDGTRLSIL.